This T cell receptor beta chain was identified during a study of beta chain features in type 1 diabetes. Turning to the study itself: Cell yields, gender and age were similar in healthy donors and patients.

A heparinised blood draw that averaged roughly 100 mL was obtained once from each donor. Germline V gene sequence: CDR1 KGHSH, CDR2 LQKENI. V lost 3 bases, J lost 4 bases, and 11 bases lay in between. CDR3 length equals 14 residues. TCRB transcripts that were expressed got sequenced, as all of the isolated RNA had been reverse transcribed. The method was immunoSEQ multiplex PCR; TCRdb's version includes in-frame clones alone and lacks a portion of them. The sample yields hundreds of thousands of clones, 11% to 15% seen once. A few counts support this clone. What it binds is not known. Notes on the study in general: For type 1 diabetes patients, VDJ junctions showed fewer insertions and more deletions. PCR could preferentially amplify shorter templates, alike in patients and controls. TCRB CDR3s were moderately but significantly shorter in Type 1 diabetes patients in all four CD4+ subsets.

The J gene is TRBJ2-3, the V gene TRBV18, with a possible D match to TRBD2 (5 bases). This clonotype originated in a man younger than 35 with type 1 diabetes. Sequencing was carried out using naive CD4+ T cells from blood. This chain's CDR3 is CASSPGGSADTQYF. The CDR3 DNA sequence: TGTGCCAGCTCACCGGGCGGGTCGGCAGATACGCAGTATTTT.